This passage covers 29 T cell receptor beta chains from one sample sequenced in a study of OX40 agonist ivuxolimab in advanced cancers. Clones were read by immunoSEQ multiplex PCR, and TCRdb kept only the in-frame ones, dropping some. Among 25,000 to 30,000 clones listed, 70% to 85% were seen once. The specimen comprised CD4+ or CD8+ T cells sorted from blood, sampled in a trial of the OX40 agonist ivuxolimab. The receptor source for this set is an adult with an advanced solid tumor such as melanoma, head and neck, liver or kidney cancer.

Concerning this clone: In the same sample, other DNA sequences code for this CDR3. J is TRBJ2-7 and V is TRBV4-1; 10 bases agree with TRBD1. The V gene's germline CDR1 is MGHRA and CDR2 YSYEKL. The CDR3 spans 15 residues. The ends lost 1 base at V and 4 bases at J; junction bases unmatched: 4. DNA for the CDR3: TGCGCCAGCAGCCAAGGGACAGGGGGAGAGTACGAGCAGTACTTC. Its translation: CASSQGTGGEYEQYF.

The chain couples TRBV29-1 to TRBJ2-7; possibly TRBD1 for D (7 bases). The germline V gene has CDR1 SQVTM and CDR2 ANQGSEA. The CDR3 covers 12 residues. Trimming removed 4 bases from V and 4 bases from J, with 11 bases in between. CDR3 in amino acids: CSVARGVYEQYF. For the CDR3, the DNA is TGCAGCGTTGCCAGGGGGGTATACGAGCAGTACTTC.

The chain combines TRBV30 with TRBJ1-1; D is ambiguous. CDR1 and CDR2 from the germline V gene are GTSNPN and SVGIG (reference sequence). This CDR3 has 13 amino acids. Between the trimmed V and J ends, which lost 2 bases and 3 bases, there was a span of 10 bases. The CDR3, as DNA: TGTGCCTGGAGTCCGTGGGGATACACTGAAGCTTTCTTT. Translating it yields CAWSPWGYTEAFF. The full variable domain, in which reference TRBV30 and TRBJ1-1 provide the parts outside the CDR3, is SQTIHQWPATLVQPVGSPLSLECTVEGTSNPNLYWYRQAAGRGLQLLFYSVGIGQISSEVPQNLSASRPQDRQFILSSKKLLLSDSGFYLCAWSPWGYTEAFFGQGTRLTVV.

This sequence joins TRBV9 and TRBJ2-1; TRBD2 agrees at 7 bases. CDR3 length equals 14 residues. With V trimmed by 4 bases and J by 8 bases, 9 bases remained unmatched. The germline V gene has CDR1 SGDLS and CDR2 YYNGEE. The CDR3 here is CASSPRTRGDEQFF. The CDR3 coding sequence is TGTGCCAGCAGCCCTCGGACTAGAGGGGATGAGCAGTTCTTC.

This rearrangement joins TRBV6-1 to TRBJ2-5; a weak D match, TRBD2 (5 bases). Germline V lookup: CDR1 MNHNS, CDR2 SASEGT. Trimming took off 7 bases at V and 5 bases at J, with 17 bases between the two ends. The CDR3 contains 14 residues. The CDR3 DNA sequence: TGTGCCAGCAATACAGTGGGCCCGGGGGAGACCCAGTACTTC. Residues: CASNTVGPGETQYF.

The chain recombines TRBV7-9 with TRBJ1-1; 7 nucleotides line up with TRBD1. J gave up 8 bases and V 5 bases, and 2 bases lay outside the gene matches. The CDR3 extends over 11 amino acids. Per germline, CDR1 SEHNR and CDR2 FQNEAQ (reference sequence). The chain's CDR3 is CASSRDREAFF. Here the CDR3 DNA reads TGTGCCAGCAGCAGGGACAGAGAAGCTTTCTTT.

This CDR3 reads CASSIVGALNTEAFF. DNA for the CDR3: TGTGCCAGTAGTATAGTTGGGGCTCTGAACACTGAAGCTTTCTTT. This chain links TRBV19 with TRBJ1-1; D is possibly TRBD1 (5 bases). The CDR3 loop spans 15 amino acids. Trimming pared 1 base from V and 0 bases from J, leaving 9 bases between. Germline CDR1 is LNHDA and CDR2 is SQIVND (reference sequence).

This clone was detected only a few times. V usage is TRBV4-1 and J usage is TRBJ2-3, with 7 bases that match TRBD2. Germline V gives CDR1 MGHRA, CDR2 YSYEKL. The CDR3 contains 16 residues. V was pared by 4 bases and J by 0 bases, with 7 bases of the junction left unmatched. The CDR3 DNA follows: TGCGCCAGCAGCCTCCGGGACTACCTTAGCACAGATACGCAGTATTTT. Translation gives CASSLRDYLSTDTQYF.

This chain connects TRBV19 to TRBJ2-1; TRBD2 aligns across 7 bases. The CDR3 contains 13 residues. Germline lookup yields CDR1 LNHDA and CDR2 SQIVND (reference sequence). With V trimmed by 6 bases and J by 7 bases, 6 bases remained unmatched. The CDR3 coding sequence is TGTGCCAGTAGCTGGGGGGGTGGAAATGAGCAGTTCTTC. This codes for CASSWGGGNEQFF. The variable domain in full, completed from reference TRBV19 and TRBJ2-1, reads DGGITQSPKYLFRKEGQNVTLSCEQNLNHDAMYWYRQDPGQGLRLIYYSQIVNDFQKGDIAEGYSVSREKKESFPLTVTSAQKNPTAFYLCASSWGGGNEQFFGPGTRLTVL.

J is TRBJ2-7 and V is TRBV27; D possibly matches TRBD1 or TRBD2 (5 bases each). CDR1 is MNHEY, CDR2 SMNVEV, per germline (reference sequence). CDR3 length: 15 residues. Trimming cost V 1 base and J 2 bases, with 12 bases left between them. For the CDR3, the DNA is TGTGCCAGCAGTTTATACCGGGACGGCGCCTACGAGCAGTACTTC. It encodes CASSLYRDGAYEQYF.

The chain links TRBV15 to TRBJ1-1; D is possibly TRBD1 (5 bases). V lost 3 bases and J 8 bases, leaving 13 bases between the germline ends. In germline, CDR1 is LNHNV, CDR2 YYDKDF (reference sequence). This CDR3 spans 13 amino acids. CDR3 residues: CATSSYPDSEAFF. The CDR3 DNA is TGTGCCACCAGCAGCTACCCAGACAGCGAAGCTTTCTTT.

The CDR3: CASSLAVGTGSTDTQYF. The CDR3 DNA reads TGTGCCAGCAGCTTGGCCGTAGGGACGGGGAGCACAGATACGCAGTATTTT. This chain uses TRBV5-6 with TRBJ2-3, with D perhaps being TRBD1 or TRBD2 (5 bases each). There are 17 residues in the CDR3. The V end lost 0 bases, the J end lost 0 bases, and 14 bases lay between the germline ends. The germline V gene has CDR1 SGHDT and CDR2 YYEEEE. Full variable domain (remainder filled in from reference TRBV5-6 and TRBJ2-3): DAGVTQSPTHLIKTRGQQVTLRCSPKSGHDTVSWYQQALGQGPQFIFQYYEEEERQRGNFPDRFSGHQFPNYSSELNVNALLLGDSALYLCASSLAVGTGSTDTQYFGPGTRLTVL.

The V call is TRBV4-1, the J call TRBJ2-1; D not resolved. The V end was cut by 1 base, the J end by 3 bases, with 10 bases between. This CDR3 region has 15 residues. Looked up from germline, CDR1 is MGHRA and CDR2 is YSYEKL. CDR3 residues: CASSQVMASYNEQFF. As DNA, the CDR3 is TGCGCCAGCAGCCAAGTAATGGCTAGCTACAATGAGCAGTTCTTC.

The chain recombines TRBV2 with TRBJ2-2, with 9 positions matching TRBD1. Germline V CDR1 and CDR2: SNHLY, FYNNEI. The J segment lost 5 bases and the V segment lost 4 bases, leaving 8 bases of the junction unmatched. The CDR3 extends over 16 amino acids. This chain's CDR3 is CASSALRQGVTGELFF. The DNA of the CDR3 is TGTGCCAGCAGTGCTCTGAGACAGGGGGTAACCGGGGAGCTGTTTTTT.

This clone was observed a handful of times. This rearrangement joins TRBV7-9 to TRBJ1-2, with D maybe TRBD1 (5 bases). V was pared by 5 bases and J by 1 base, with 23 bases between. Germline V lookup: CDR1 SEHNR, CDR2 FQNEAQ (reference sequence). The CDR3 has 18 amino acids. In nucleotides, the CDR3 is TGTGCCAGCAGCCCAAACCCCTGGGGGACGGAAAGTAACTATGGCTACACCTTC. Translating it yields CASSPNPWGTESNYGYTF.

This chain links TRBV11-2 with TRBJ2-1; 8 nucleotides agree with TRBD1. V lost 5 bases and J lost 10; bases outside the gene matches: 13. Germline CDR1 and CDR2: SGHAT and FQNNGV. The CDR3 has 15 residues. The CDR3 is CASSPGQGDGGEQFF. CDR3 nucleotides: TGTGCCAGCAGCCCCGGACAGGGAGATGGGGGAGAGCAGTTCTTC.

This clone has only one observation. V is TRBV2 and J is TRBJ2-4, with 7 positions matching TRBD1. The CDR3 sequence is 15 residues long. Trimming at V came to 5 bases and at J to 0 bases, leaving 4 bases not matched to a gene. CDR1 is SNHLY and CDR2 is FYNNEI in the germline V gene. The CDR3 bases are TGTGCCAGCAGTCCTGGACAGGTAGCCAAAAACATTCAGTACTTC. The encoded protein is CASSPGQVAKNIQYF.

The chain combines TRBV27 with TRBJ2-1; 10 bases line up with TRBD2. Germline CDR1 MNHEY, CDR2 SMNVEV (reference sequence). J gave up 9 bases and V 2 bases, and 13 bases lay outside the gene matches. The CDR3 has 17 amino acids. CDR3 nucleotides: TGTGCCAGCAGTTTACGTGGTCTAGCGGGAGTAAAGGTTGAGCAGTTCTTC. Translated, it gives CASSLRGLAGVKVEQFF.

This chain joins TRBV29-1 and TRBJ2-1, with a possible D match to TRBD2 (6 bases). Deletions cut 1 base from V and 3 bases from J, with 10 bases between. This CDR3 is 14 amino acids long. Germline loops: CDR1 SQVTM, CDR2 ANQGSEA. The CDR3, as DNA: TGCAGCGTTGAAGGGGGGGTGTTCTACAATGAGCAGTTCTTC. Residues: CSVEGGVFYNEQFF.

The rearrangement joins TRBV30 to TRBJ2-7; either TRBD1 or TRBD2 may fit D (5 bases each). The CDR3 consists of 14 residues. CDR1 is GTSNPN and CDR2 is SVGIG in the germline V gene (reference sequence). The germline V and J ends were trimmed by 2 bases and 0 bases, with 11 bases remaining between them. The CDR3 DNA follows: TGTGCCTGGAGTACCGGGACGGGCTCCTACGAGCAGTACTTC. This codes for CAWSTGTGSYEQYF.

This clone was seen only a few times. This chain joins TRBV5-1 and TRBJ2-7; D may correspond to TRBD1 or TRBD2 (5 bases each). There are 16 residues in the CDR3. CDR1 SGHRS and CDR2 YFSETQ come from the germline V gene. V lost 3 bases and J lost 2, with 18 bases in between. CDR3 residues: CASSWGSGFSAYEQYF. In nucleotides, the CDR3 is TGCGCCAGCAGCTGGGGCTCGGGGTTTAGCGCCTACGAGCAGTACTTC.

The CDR3: CASSLRGVAYNEQFF. The DNA of the CDR3 is TGTGCCAGCAGCTTACGGGGGGTCGCCTACAATGAGCAGTTCTTC. The chain is built from TRBV7-9 and TRBJ2-1; 7 bases align to TRBD2. The CDR3 length is 15 residues. Per the germline V gene, CDR1 is SEHNR and CDR2 is FQNEAQ (reference sequence). V shed 2 bases and J 2 bases; nucleotides not matched to a gene: 3.

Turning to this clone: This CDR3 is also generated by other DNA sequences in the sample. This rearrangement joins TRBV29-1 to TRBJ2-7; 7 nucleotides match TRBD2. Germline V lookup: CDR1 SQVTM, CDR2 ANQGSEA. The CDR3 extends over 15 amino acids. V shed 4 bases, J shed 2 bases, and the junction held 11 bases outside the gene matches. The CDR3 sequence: CSVALPSGWAYEQYF. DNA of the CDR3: TGCAGCGTTGCCCTCCCTAGCGGTTGGGCCTACGAGCAGTACTTC.

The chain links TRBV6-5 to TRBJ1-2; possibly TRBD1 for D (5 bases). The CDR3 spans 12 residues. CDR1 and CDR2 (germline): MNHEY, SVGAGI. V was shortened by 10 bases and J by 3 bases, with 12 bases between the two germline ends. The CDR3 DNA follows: TGTGCCACCCTTCGGGGGGACTATGGCTACACCTTC. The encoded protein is CATLRGDYGYTF.

CDR3 loop: CASSLARYGYTF. As DNA, the CDR3 is TGTGCCAGCAGCTTAGCCAGGTATGGCTACACCTTC. The V gene is TRBV7-9, the J gene TRBJ1-2; unclear D gene. The V and J ends lost 0 bases and 5 bases respectively, with 4 bases between them. The germline gives CDR1 SEHNR, CDR2 FQNEAQ (reference sequence). CDR3 length: 12 residues.

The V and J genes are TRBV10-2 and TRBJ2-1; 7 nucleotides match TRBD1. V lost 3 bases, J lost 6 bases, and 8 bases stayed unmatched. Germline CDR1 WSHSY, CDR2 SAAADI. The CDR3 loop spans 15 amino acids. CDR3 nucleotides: TGCGCCAGCAGTGAAGACAGGGTGTCGTTCAATGAGCAGTTCTTC. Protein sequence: CASSEDRVSFNEQFF.

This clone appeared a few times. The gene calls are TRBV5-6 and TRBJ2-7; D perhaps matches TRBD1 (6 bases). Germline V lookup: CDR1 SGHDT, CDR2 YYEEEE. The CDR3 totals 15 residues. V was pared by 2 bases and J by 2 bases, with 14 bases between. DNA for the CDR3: TGTGCCAGCAGCTTAAGGGGGACGCCAGCCTACGAGCAGTACTTC. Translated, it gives CASSLRGTPAYEQYF.

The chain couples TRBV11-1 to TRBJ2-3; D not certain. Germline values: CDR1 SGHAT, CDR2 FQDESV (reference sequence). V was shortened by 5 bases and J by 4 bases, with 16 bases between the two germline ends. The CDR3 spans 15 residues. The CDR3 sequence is CASSQKPAFADTQYF. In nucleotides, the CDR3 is TGTGCCAGCAGCCAAAAACCGGCCTTTGCAGATACGCAGTATTTT.

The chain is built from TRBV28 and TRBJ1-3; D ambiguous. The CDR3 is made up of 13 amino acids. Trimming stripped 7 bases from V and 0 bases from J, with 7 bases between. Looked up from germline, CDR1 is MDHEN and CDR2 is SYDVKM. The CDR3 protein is CASTGNSGNTIYF. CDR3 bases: TGTGCCAGCACAGGCAACTCTGGAAACACCATATATTTT.